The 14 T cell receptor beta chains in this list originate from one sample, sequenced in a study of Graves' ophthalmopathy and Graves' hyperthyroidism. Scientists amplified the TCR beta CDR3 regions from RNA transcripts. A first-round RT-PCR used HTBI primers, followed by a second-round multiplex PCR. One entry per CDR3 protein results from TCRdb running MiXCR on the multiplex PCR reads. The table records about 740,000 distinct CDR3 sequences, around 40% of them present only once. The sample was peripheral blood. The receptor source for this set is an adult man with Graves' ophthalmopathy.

In DNA, the CDR3 is TGCAGCGTTGCCAGAAACTATGGCTACACCTTC. This codes for CSVARNYGYTF. This chain links TRBV29-1 with TRBJ1-2; D is unclear. Germline assignment: CDR1 SQVTM and CDR2 ANQGSEA. V was cut by 4 bases and J by 2 bases, with 5 bases left in between. The CDR3 runs to 11 residues.

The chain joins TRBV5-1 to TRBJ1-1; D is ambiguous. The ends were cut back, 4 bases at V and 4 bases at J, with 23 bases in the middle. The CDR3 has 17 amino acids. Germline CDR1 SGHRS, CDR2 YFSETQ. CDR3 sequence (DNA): TGCGCCAGCAGCGTGGACGGTGGCGGGGTTGGTCTCACTGAAGCTTTCTTT. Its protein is CASSVDGGGVGLTEAFF.

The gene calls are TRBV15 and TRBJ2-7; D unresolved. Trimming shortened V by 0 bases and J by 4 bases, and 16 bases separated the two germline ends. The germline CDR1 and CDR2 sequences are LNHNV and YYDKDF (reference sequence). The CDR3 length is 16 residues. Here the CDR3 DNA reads TGTGCCACCAGCAGAGATCTGGGGTTCTCCCCTTACGAGCAGTACTTC. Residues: CATSRDLGFSPYEQYF. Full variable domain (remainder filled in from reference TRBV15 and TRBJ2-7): DAMVIQNPRYQVTQFGKPVTLSCSQTLNHNVMYWYQQKSSQAPKLLFHYYDKDFNNEADTPDNFQSRRPNTSFCFLDIRSPGLGDTAMYLCATSRDLGFSPYEQYFGPGTRLTVT.

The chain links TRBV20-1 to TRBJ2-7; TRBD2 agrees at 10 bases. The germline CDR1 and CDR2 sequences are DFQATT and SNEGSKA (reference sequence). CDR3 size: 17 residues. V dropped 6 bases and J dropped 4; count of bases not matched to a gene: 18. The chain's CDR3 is CSATRLAGTSQFYEQYF. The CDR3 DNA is TGCAGTGCCACGAGACTAGCGGGCACGTCCCAATTTTACGAGCAGTACTTC.

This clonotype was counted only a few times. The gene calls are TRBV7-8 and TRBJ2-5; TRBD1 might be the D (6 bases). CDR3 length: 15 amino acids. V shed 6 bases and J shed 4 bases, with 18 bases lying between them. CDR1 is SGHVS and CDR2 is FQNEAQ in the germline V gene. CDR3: CASRSTPQGRETQYF. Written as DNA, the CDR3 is TGTGCCAGCAGGTCAACGCCACAGGGTCGAGAGACCCAGTACTTC.

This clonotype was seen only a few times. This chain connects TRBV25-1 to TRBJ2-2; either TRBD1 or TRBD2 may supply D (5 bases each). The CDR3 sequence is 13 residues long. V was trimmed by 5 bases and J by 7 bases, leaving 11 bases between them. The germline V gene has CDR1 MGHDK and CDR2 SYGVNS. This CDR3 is CASSTGAVGELFF. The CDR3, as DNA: TGTGCCAGCAGTACCGGGGCGGTCGGGGAGCTGTTTTTT.

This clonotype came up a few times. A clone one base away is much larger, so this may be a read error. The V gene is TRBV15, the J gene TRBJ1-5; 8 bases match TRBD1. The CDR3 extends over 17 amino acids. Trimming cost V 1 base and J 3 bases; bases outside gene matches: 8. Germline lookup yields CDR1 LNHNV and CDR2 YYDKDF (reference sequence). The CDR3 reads CATSRAFTGGDNQPQHF. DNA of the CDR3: TGTGCCACCAGCAGAGCTTTTACAGGGGGAGACAATCAGCCCCAGCATTTT. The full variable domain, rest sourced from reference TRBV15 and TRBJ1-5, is DAMVIQNPRYQVTQFGKPVTLSCSQTLNHNVMYWYQQKSSQAPKLLFHYYDKDFNNEADTPDNFQSRRPNTSFCFLDIRSPGLGDTAMYLCATSRAFTGGDNQPQHFGDGTRLSIL.

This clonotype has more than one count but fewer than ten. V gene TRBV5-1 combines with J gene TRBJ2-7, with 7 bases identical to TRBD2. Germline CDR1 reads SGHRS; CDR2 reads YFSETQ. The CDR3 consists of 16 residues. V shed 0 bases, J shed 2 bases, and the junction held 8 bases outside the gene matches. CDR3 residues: CASSLVGGMVPYEQYF. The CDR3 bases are TGCGCCAGCAGCTTGGTGGGGGGGATGGTACCCTACGAGCAGTACTTC.

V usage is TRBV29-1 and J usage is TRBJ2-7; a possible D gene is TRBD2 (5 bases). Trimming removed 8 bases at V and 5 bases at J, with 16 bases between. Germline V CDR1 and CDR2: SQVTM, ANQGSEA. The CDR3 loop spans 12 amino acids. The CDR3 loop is CSSLAIGDEQYF. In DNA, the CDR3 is TGCAGCAGTTTAGCGATCGGGGACGAGCAGTACTTC.

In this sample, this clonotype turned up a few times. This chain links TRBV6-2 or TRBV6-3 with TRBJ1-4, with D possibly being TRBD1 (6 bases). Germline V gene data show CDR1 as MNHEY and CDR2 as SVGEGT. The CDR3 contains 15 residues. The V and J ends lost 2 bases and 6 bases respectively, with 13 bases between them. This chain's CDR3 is CASSYRGGEDEKLFF. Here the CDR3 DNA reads TGTGCCAGCAGTTACAGAGGGGGGGAAGATGAAAAACTGTTTTTT.

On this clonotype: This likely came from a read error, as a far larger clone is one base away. The CDR3 loop reads CASGLGVEQYF. CDR3 sequence (DNA): TGTGCCAGCGGCTTAGGCGTCGAGCAGTACTTC. The chain has TRBV11-1 and TRBJ2-7; the D is unclear. This CDR3 spans 11 amino acids. Germline V gene lookup returns CDR1 SGHAT and CDR2 FQDESV (reference sequence). Using reference TRBV11-1 and TRBJ2-7 for the parts outside the CDR3, the full variable domain is EAEVAQSPRYKITEKSQAVAFWCDPISGHATLYWYRQILGQGPELLVQFQDESVVDDSQLPKDRFSAERLKGVDSTLKIQPAELGDSAMYLCASGLGVEQYFGPGTRLTVT.

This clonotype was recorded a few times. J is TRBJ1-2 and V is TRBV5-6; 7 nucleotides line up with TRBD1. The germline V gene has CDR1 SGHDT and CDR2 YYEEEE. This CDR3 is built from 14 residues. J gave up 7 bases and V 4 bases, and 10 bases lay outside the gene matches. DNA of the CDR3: TGTGCCAGCAGCCTGCCAGACAGGGTAACTGGCTACACCTTC. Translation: CASSLPDRVTGYTF.

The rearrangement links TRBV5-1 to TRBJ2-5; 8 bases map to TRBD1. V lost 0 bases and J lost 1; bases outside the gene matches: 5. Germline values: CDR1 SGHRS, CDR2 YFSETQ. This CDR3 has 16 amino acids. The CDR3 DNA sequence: TGCGCCAGCAGCTTGGGGGACAGGCCGACCCAAGAGACCCAGTACTTC. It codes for CASSLGDRPTQETQYF. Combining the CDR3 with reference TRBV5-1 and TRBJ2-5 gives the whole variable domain KAGVTQTPRYLIKTRGQQVTLSCSPISGHRSVSWYQQTPGQGLQFLFEYFSETQRNKGNFPGRFSGRQFSNSRSEMNVSTLELGDSALYLCASSLGDRPTQETQYFGPGTRLLVL.

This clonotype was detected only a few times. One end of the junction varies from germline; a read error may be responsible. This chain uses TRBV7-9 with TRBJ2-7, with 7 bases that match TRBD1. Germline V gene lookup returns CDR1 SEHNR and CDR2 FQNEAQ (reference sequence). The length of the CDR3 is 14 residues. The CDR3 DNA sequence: TGCGCCAGCAGCCATAGGGGGCGCGGGTACGAGCAGTACTTC. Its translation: CASSHRGRGYEQYF.